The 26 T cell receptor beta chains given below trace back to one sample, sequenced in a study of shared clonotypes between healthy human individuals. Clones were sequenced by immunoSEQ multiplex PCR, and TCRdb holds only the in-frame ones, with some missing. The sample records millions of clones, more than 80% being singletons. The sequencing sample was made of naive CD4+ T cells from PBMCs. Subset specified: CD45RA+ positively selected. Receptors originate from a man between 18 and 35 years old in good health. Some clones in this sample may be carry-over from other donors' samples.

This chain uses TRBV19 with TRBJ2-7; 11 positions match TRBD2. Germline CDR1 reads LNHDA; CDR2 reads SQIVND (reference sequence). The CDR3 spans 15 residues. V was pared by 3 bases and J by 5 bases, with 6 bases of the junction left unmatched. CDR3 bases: TGTGCCAGTAGTATTGTACTAGCGGGAGTCGACGAGCAGTACTTC. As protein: CASSIVLAGVDEQYF.

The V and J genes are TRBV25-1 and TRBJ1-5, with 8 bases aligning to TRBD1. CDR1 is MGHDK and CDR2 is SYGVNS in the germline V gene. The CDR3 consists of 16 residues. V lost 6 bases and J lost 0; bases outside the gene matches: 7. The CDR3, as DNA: TGTGCCAGCAGCTCCGGGACAGGATATAGCAATCAGCCCCAGCATTTT. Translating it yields CASSSGTGYSNQPQHF.

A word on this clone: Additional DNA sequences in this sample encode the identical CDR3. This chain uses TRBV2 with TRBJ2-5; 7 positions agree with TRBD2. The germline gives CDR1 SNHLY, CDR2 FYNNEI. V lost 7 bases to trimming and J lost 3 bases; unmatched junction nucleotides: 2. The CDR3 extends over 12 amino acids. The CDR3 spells CASNLAEETQYF. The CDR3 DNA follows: TGTGCCAGCAACCTAGCGGAAGAGACCCAGTACTTC.

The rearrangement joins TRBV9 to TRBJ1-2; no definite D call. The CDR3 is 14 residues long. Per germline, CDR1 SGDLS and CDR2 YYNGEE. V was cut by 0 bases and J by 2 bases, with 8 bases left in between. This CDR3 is CASSVETGNYGYTF. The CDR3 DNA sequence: TGTGCCAGCAGCGTAGAAACGGGAAACTATGGCTACACCTTC. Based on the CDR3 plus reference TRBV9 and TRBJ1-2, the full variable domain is DSGVTQTPKHLITATGQRVTLRCSPRSGDLSVYWYQQSLDQGLQFLIQYYNGEERAKGNILERFSAQQFPDLHSELNLSSLELGDSALYFCASSVETGNYGYTFGSGTRLTVV.

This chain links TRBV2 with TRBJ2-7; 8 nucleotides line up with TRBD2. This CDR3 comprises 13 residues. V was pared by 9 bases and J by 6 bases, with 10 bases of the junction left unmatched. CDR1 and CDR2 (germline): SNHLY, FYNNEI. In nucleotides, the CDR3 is TGTGCCAGTTCCGGGGGGGTCGGGACCGAGCAGTACTTC. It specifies CASSGGVGTEQYF.

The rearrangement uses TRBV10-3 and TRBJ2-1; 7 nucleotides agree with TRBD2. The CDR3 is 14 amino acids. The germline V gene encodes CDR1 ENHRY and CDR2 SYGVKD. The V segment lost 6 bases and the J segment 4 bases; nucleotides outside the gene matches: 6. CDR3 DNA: TGTGCCATCAGCGGACTAGGGGCTTACAATGAGCAGTTCTTC. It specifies CAISGLGAYNEQFF.

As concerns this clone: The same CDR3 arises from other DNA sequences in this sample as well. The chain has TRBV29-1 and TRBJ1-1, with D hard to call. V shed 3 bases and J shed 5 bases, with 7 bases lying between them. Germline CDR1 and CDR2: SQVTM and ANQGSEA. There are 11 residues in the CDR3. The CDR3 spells CSVDRGTEAFF. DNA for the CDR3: TGCAGCGTTGATCGGGGTACTGAAGCTTTCTTT.

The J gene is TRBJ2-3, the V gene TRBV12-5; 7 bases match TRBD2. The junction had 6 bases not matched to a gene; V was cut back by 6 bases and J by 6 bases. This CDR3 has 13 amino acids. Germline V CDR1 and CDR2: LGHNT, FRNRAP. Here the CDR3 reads CASGLGGEDTQYF. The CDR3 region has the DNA TGTGCTAGTGGCCTGGGAGGGGAGGATACGCAGTATTTT.

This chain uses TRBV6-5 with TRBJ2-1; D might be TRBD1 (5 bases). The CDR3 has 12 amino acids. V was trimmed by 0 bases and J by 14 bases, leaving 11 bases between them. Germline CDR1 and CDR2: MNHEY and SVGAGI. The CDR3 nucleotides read TGTGCCAGCAGTTACTCGGACAATAGAGAGTTCTTC. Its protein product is CASSYSDNREFF.

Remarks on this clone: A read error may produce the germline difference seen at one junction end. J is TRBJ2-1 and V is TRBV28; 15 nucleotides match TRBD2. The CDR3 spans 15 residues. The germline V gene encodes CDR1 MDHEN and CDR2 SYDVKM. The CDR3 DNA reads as TGTGCCAGCAGTAGTACCGGGACTAGCGGGAGGCCTGGGGTCTTC. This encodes CASSSTGTSGRPGVF.

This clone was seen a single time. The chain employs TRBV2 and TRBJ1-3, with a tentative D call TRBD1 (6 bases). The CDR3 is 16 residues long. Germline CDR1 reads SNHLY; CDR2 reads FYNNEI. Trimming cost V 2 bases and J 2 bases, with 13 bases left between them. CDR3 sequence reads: CASSEFRGVPGNTIYF. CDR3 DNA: TGTGCCAGCAGTGAATTCAGGGGAGTCCCTGGAAACACCATATATTTT.

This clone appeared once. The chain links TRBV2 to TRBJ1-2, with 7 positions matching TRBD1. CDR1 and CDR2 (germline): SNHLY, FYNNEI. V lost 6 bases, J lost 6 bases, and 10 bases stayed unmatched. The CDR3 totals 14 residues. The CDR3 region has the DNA TGTGCCAGCAGGGGAACAGGGGCCTATGATGGCTACACCTTC. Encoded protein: CASRGTGAYDGYTF.

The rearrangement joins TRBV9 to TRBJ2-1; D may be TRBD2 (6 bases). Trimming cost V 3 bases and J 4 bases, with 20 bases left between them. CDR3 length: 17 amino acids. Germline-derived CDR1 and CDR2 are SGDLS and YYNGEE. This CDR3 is CASSGRDSLGGYNEQFF. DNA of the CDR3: TGTGCCAGCAGCGGCCGGGACTCACTCGGGGGTTACAATGAGCAGTTCTTC.

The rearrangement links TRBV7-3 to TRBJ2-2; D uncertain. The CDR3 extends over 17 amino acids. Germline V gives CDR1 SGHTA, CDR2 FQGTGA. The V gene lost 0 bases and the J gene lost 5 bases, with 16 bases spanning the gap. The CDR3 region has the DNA TGTGCCAGCAGCTTAACGGCCTGGAAAAACTTTACCGGGGAGCTGTTTTTT. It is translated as CASSLTAWKNFTGELFF.

CDR3: CASEGAAGGQPQHF. CDR3 bases: TGTGCCAGTGAAGGGGCCGCAGGCGGTCAGCCCCAGCATTTT. The chain couples TRBV19 to TRBJ1-5, with D possibly matching TRBD1 (5 bases). This CDR3 contains 14 residues. V shed 8 bases and J shed 6 bases, with 17 bases lying between them. In germline, CDR1 is LNHDA, CDR2 SQIVND (reference sequence).

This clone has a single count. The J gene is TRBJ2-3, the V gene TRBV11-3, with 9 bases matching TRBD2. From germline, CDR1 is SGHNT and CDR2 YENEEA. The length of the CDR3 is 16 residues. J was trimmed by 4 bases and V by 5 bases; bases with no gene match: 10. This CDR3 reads CASSRLGGGRADTQYF. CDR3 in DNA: TGTGCCAGCAGCCGGCTAGGGGGCGGGAGGGCAGATACGCAGTATTTT.

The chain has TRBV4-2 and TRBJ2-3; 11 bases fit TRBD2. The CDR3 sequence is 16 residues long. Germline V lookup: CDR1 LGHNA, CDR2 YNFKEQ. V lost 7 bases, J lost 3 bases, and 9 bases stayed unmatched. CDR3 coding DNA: TGTGCCAGCACCCGACGACTAGCGGGGCTAACAGATACGCAGTATTTT. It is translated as CASTRRLAGLTDTQYF.

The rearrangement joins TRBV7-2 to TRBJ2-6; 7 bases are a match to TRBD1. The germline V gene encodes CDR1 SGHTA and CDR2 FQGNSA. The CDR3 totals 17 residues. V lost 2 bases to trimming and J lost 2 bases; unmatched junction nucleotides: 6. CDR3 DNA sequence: TGTGCCAGCAGCTTACAGACAGGGATCACTGGGGCCAACGTCCTGACTTTC. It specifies CASSLQTGITGANVLTF.

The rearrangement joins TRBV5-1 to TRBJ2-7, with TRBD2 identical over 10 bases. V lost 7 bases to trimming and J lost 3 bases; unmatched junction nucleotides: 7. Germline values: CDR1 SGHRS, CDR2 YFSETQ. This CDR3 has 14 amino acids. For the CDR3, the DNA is TGCGCCAGCGGGCTGACTAGCGGGTTCTACGAGCAGTACTTC. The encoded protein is CASGLTSGFYEQYF.

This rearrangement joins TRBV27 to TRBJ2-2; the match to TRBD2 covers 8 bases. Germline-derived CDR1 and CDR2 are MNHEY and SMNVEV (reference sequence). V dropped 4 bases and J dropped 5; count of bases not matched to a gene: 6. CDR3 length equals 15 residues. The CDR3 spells CASSSSGRRTGELFF. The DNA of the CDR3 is TGTGCCAGCAGTTCTAGCGGGCGGCGGACCGGGGAGCTGTTTTTT.

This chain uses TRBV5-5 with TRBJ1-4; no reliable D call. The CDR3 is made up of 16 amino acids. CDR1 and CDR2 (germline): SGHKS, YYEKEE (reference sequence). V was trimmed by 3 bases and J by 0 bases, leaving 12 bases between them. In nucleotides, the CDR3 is TGTGCCAGCAGCTCTCGGATTTTTACAACTAATGAAAAACTGTTTTTT. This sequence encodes CASSSRIFTTNEKLFF.

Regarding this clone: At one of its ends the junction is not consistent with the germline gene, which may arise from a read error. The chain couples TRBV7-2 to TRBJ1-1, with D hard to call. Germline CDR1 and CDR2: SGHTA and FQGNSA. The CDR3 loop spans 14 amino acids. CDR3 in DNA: TGTGCCAGCAGCTTATCGGGTATGAACGCTGAAGCTTTCTTT. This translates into CASSLSGMNAEAFF. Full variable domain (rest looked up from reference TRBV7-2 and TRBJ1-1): GAGVSQSPSNKVTEKGKDVELRCDPISGHTALYWYRQSLGQGLEFLIYFQGNSAPDKSGLPSDRFSAERTGGSVSTLTIQRTQQEDSAVYLCASSLSGMNAEAFFGQGTRLTVV.

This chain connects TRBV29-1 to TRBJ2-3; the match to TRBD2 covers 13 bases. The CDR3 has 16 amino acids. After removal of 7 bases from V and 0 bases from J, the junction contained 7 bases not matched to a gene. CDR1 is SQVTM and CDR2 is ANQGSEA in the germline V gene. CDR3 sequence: CSAAGLAGTSTDTQYF. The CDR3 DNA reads TGCAGCGCAGCGGGACTAGCGGGGACCAGCACAGATACGCAGTATTTT.

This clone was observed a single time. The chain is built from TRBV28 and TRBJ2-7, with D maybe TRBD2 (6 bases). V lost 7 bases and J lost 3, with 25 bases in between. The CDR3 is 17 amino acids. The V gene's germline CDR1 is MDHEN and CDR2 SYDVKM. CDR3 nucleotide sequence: TGTGCCAGCATTTCCCCCTCCCGAGGTAGCGGCGTCTACGAGCAGTACTTC. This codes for CASISPSRGSGVYEQYF. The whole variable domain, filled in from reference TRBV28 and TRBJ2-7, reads DVKVTQSSRYLVKRTGEKVFLECVQDMDHENMFWYRQDPGLGLRLIYFSYDVKMKEKGDIPEGYSVSREKKERFSLILESASTNQTSMYLCASISPSRGSGVYEQYFGPGTRLTVT.

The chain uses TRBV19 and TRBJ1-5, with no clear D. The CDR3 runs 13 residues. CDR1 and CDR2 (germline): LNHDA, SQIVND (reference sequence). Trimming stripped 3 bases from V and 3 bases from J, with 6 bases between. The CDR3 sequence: CASSIDFNQPQHF. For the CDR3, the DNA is TGTGCCAGTAGTATTGACTTCAATCAGCCCCAGCATTTT.

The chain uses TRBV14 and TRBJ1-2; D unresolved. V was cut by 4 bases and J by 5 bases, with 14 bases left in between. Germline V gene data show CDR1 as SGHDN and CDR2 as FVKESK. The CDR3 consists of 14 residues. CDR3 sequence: CASSPPVSPYGYTF. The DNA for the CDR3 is TGTGCCAGCAGCCCCCCTGTCTCCCCTTATGGCTACACCTTC.